This T cell receptor (beta chain) was observed in a study of blood T cell repertoires in COVID-19. Across fewer than 25 US areas, participants ranged in age from about 18 to 100 years. Allocation to cohorts depended on clinical history reported by the participants. Produced via immunoSEQ multiplex PCR; TCRdb's table is partial and in-frame only. The sample shows approximately 400,000 clones, 88% of them seen only once. V lost 1 base to trimming and J lost 8 bases, with 15 bases between them. Germline loops: CDR1 MGHRA, CDR2 YSYEKL. The CDR3 consists of 15 residues. This chain connects TRBV4-1 to TRBJ1-5; D is possibly TRBD1 (5 bases). The sequence was obtained from a woman aged 18 to 35 who had recovered from COVID-19. Sequencing input: PBMCs or T cells enriched from blood (not recorded which). The CDR3 is CASSQVFGIGEPQHF. The DNA of the CDR3 is TGCGCCAGCAGCCAAGTTTTTGGGATAGGGGAGCCCCAGCATTTT.